This T cell receptor beta chain derives from a study of blood T cells in healthy people across ages. There were healthy Caucasian individuals from Russia, aged about 6 to 90, serving as donors. Every participating donor contributed about 10 milliliters of peripheral blood through a draw. Through a sample-barcoded 5' primer and a J-beta primer mix, a second PCR was run for roughly 6 to 12 cycles. TCRdb redid the calling of the 5' RACE reads with MiXCR, one entry per CDR3 protein. This table has 850,000 to 1,000,000 distinct CDR3 sequences, 40% to 60% appearing once. About this clonotype: Its antigen is not known.

The CDR3 has 11 amino acids. The germline V gene encodes CDR1 MNHNY and CDR2 SVGAGI (reference sequence). V was trimmed by 6 bases and J by 11 bases, leaving 11 bases between them. Study-wide results and limits: It was not possible, with unsorted PBMCs, to conclusively compare naive and antigen-experienced cells. Diversity was higher, and naive CD4+ cells more numerous, in long-lived donors than in aged donors.

This chain links TRBV6-6 with TRBJ1-5, with no clear D. The clonotype comes from a man in his thirties or forties in good health. Sequenced material: blood. The CDR3 protein is CASRSDQTQHF. The DNA of the CDR3 is TGTGCCAGCAGATCAGACCAGACCCAGCATTTT.